This T cell receptor (beta chain) was recovered during a study of cytomegalovirus exposure and HLA in healthy donors. Unmatched junction bases numbered 4, after V lost 4 bases and J lost 2 bases. Per the germline V gene, CDR1 is SGHDN and CDR2 is FVKESK. This CDR3 has 15 residues. The assay was immunoSEQ multiplex PCR, and TCRdb's table has in-frame clones only and misses some. This table holds some 210,000 clones, around 86% found once. The chain recombines TRBV14 with TRBJ1-2; 10 nucleotides match TRBD1. This TCR came from a woman aged 18 to 35 in good health and CMV-seropositive. The specimen was PBMCs. CDR3 nucleotide sequence: TGTGCCAGCAGCCCGCGACAGGGGGCCAACTATGGCTACACCTTC. Translating gives CASSPRQGANYGYTF.